Below are 15 T cell receptor beta chains sequenced from a single sample in a study of T cell repertoires in cytomegalovirus infection. TCRdb independently ran MiXCR on the reads; one entry per CDR3 protein. The sample has approximately 180,000 distinct CDR3 sequences, more than 9% seen once. Sequencing was performed on PBMCs. The receptors here all came from a human donor in good health (CMV status not recorded). Some clones in this sample may be carry-over from other donors' samples.

In this sample, this clonotype turned up many times. The chain has TRBV7-2 and TRBJ2-7, with TRBD1 as a possible D gene (6 bases). Germline V gene sequence: CDR1 SGHTA, CDR2 FQGNSA. V dropped 5 bases and J dropped 1 base, with 15 bases sitting between them. The CDR3 extends over 15 amino acids. The CDR3 bases are TGTGCCAGCAGCCAAACTGACAGGCAGTCCTACGAGCAGTACTTC. Its protein product is CASSQTDRQSYEQYF.

The rearrangement links TRBV5-6 to TRBJ1-1; 7 nucleotides line up with TRBD1. The CDR3 length is 15 residues. CDR1 is SGHDT and CDR2 is YYEEEE in the germline V gene. Unmatched junction bases numbered 10, after V lost 4 bases and J lost 4 bases. CDR3 sequence: CASSAPRQGPTEAFF. In DNA, the CDR3 is TGTGCCAGCAGCGCCCCAAGACAGGGCCCCACTGAAGCTTTCTTT.

This clonotype has more than one count but fewer than ten. The rearrangement links TRBV25-1 to TRBJ1-3; no clear D. The CDR3 is 13 residues long. V shed 6 bases and J shed 2 bases, with 8 bases lying between them. The germline gives CDR1 MGHDK, CDR2 SYGVNS. DNA of the CDR3: TGTGCCAGCAGCGAGGTCCCTGGAAACACCATATATTTT. This sequence encodes CASSEVPGNTIYF.

This clonotype was counted at least ten times. The V call is TRBV28, the J call TRBJ2-2; no firm D call. CDR3 size: 14 residues. Trimming cost V 3 bases and J 4 bases, with 9 bases left between them. Germline V CDR1 and CDR2: MDHEN, SYDVKM. The CDR3 DNA follows: TGTGCCAGCAGTTTCCAGGTTTCCACCGGGGAGCTGTTTTTT. This encodes CASSFQVSTGELFF.

This clonotype was detected many times. This chain connects TRBV11-3 to TRBJ2-1; D is unresolved. V gave up 1 base and J gave up 8 bases, with 6 bases separating them. Germline assignment: CDR1 SGHNT and CDR2 YENEEA. The CDR3 length is 12 residues. In nucleotides, the CDR3 is TGTGCCAGCAGCTTAGGCTTGGATGAGCAGTTCTTC. It specifies CASSLGLDEQFF.

This clonotype appeared many times. CDR3 region: CASSQTGQGVYEKLFF. The CDR3 coding sequence is TGCGCCAGCAGCCAAACAGGACAGGGGGTTTACGAAAAACTGTTTTTT. This rearrangement joins TRBV4-1 to TRBJ1-4; TRBD1 matches 10 bases. The CDR3 runs to 16 residues. The germline V gene encodes CDR1 MGHRA and CDR2 YSYEKL. Trimming took 2 bases from V and 8 from J; bases not matched to a gene: 8.

This chain links TRBV5-6 with TRBJ2-3, with D perhaps TRBD1 (5 bases). Germline CDR1 reads SGHDT; CDR2 reads YYEEEE. V was clipped by 0 bases and J by 2 bases, with 13 bases between them. CDR3 length equals 16 residues. The CDR3, as DNA: TGTGCCAGCAGCTTGGTAAGGGGCTTTTTCACAGATACGCAGTATTTT. Encoded protein: CASSLVRGFFTDTQYF.

Only a few counts were recorded for this clonotype. The DNA of the CDR3 is TGTGCCAGCAGTCGAGTCGGATACAATCAGCCCCAGCATTTT. Protein product: CASSRVGYNQPQHF. This rearrangement joins TRBV2 to TRBJ1-5, with D unresolved. Germline V gene data show CDR1 as SNHLY and CDR2 as FYNNEI. V was pared by 5 bases and J by 3 bases, with 11 bases between. The CDR3 totals 14 residues.

Ten or more counts support this clonotype. The chain recombines TRBV6-1 with TRBJ1-2, with TRBD1 matching 10 bases. V dropped 4 bases and J dropped 8; count of bases not matched to a gene: 4. The germline V gene encodes CDR1 MNHNS and CDR2 SASEGT. The CDR3 sequence is 13 residues long. The CDR3 reads CASSGGTGAGYTF. DNA of the CDR3: TGTGCCAGCAGTGGGGGGACAGGGGCCGGCTACACCTTC.

Remarks on this clonotype: Compared with germline, one end of the junction differs, possibly owing to a read error. This chain connects TRBV2 to TRBJ2-2; maybe TRBD2 (5 bases). The CDR3 contains 14 residues. Germline lookup yields CDR1 SNHLY and CDR2 FYNNEI. The CDR3 sequence is CASSVPANTGELFF. The DNA of the CDR3 is TGTGCCAGCAGTGTTCCAGCAAACACCGGGGAACTGTTTTTT.

CDR3 sequence (DNA): TGTGCCAGCAGCCTCCATTTCGCGGAAGCTTTCTTT. Protein product: CASSLHFAEAFF. The V call is TRBV7-9, the J call TRBJ1-1, with D unresolved. V lost 5 bases and J 8 bases, leaving 12 bases between the germline ends. The CDR3 runs 12 residues. CDR1 is SEHNR and CDR2 is FQNEAQ in the germline V gene (reference sequence).

This clonotype has ten or more counts. The chain uses TRBV12-3 or TRBV12-4 and TRBJ1-1; TRBD1 might be the D (6 bases). Deletions cut 6 bases from V and 3 bases from J, with 11 bases between. The CDR3 consists of 13 residues. CDR3 bases: TGTGCCAGCAGCCTCAGGGGTGACACTGAAGCTTTCTTT. This codes for CASSLRGDTEAFF.

This clonotype was counted a few times. The chain combines TRBV12-3 or TRBV12-4 with TRBJ2-3; TRBD2 agrees at 7 bases. The junction had 18 bases not matched to a gene; V was cut back by 4 bases and J by 2 bases. This CDR3 contains 19 residues. This chain's CDR3 is CASSSSGRGVQKDTDTQYF. CDR3 sequence (DNA): TGTGCCAGCAGTTCTTCTGGCCGGGGGGTTCAAAAGGACACAGATACGCAGTATTTT.

This clonotype showed up just a few times. This chain uses TRBV29-1 with TRBJ2-2; unclear D gene. The V end lost 0 bases, the J end lost 5 bases, and 7 bases lay between the germline ends. This CDR3 has 13 amino acids. Germline CDR1 SQVTM, CDR2 ANQGSEA. DNA for the CDR3: TGCAGCGTTGAAGAGCACGGAACCGGGGAGCTGTTTTTT. Translation: CSVEEHGTGELFF.

The rearrangement links TRBV11-1 to TRBJ2-1; a possible D gene is TRBD2 (6 bases). Trimming cost V 5 bases and J 9 bases, with 11 bases left between them. Germline V gene sequence: CDR1 SGHAT, CDR2 FQDESV (reference sequence). The CDR3 extends over 12 amino acids. The CDR3 spells CASSASEIEQFF. The CDR3 region has the DNA TGTGCCAGCAGCGCTAGCGAGATTGAGCAGTTCTTC. Using reference TRBV11-1 and TRBJ2-1 for the parts outside the CDR3, the full variable domain is EAEVAQSPRYKITEKSQAVAFWCDPISGHATLYWYRQILGQGPELLVQFQDESVVDDSQLPKDRFSAERLKGVDSTLKIQPAELGDSAMYLCASSASEIEQFFGPGTRLTVL.